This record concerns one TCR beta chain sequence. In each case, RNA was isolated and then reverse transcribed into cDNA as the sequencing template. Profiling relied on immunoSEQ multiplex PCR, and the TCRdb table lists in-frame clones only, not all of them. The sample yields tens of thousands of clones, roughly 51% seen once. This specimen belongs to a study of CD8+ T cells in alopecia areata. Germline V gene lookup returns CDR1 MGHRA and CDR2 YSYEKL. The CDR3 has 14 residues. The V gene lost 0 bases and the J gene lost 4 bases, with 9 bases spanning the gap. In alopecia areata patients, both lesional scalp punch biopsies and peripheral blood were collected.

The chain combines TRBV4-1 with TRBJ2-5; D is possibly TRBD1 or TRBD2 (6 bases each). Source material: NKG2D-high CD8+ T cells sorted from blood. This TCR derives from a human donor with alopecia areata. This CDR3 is CASSQDGGPETQYF. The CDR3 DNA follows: TGCGCCAGCAGCCAAGATGGGGGGCCAGAGACCCAGTACTTC.